A single sample is the source of the 32 T cell receptor beta chains below, sequenced in a study of control samples from healthy donors and cancer patients. Method: immunoSEQ multiplex PCR; TCRdb's copy keeps in-frame clones and lacks some. In the table there are under 60,000 clones, 94% of which are singletons. Material for sequencing was blood. These receptors were collected from a man aged 25-40 years in good health.

The rearrangement uses TRBV5-5 and TRBJ2-1; tentative D call: TRBD2 (5 bases). The length of the CDR3 is 12 residues. Germline CDR1 is SGHKS and CDR2 is YYEKEE (reference sequence). Trimming stripped 1 base from V and 10 bases from J, with 9 bases between. CDR3 amino acids: CASSLRGREQFF. The CDR3 coding sequence is TGTGCCAGCAGCTTGCGAGGGCGCGAGCAGTTCTTC.

The chain carries TRBV4-2 and TRBJ1-1; a weak D match, TRBD1 (5 bases). V was clipped by 3 bases and J by 5 bases, with 16 bases between them. Germline V lookup: CDR1 LGHNA, CDR2 YNFKEQ. The CDR3 length is 15 residues. CDR3 residues: CASSQGHGGGTEAFF. In DNA, the CDR3 is TGTGCCAGCAGCCAGGGTCACGGGGGTGGAACTGAAGCTTTCTTT.

V usage is TRBV5-1 and J usage is TRBJ1-1; weak D call: TRBD1 (6 bases). Germline V gene lookup returns CDR1 SGHRS and CDR2 YFSETQ. The CDR3 is made up of 14 amino acids. V was pared by 4 bases and J by 4 bases, with 14 bases between. CDR3 in DNA: TGCGCCAGCAGCGATCGAGGACAGTCCACTGAAGCTTTCTTT. It specifies CASSDRGQSTEAFF. Looking up the rest from reference TRBV5-1 and TRBJ1-1 gives the full variable domain: KAGVTQTPRYLIKTRGQQVTLSCSPISGHRSVSWYQQTPGQGLQFLFEYFSETQRNKGNFPGRFSGRQFSNSRSEMNVSTLELGDSALYLCASSDRGQSTEAFFGQGTRLTVV.

This rearrangement joins TRBV7-2 to TRBJ2-1; no clear D gene. Germline CDR1 reads SGHTA; CDR2 reads FQGNSA. CDR3 size: 11 residues. Trimming left V 5 bases short and J 9 bases short, with 8 bases between. The CDR3 sequence is CASSALSEQFF. CDR3 nucleotides: TGTGCCAGCAGCGCATTGAGTGAGCAGTTCTTC.

This sequence joins TRBV5-6 and TRBJ1-2, with D uncertain. Trimming took off 0 bases at V and 6 bases at J, with 9 bases between the two ends. The CDR3 consists of 13 residues. From germline, CDR1 is SGHDT and CDR2 YYEEEE. DNA of the CDR3: TGTGCCAGCAGCTTGGTCCGGATGAATGGCTACACCTTC. It yields the protein CASSLVRMNGYTF. The variable domain in full, completed from reference TRBV5-6 and TRBJ1-2, reads DAGVTQSPTHLIKTRGQQVTLRCSPKSGHDTVSWYQQALGQGPQFIFQYYEEEERQRGNFPDRFSGHQFPNYSSELNVNALLLGDSALYLCASSLVRMNGYTFGSGTRLTVV.

The rearrangement joins TRBV20-1 to TRBJ1-5; no firm D call. V shed 3 bases and J shed 4 bases, with 7 bases lying between them. The CDR3 sequence is 12 residues long. Germline CDR1 reads DFQATT; CDR2 reads SNEGSKA (reference sequence). Here the CDR3 DNA reads TGCAGTGCTAGTAGTGGGAATCAGCCCCAGCATTTT. This gives the protein CSASSGNQPQHF.

The chain couples TRBV6-1 to TRBJ1-2; 7 positions agree with TRBD1. V gave up 2 bases and J gave up 1 base; unmatched junction bases: 4. The CDR3 extends over 15 amino acids. CDR1 is MNHNS, CDR2 SASEGT, per germline. The CDR3 is CASSERDRDNYGYTF. CDR3 in DNA: TGTGCCAGCAGTGAACGGGACAGAGATAACTATGGCTACACCTTC.

The V and J genes are TRBV4-1 and TRBJ2-1; 8 positions agree with TRBD2. Trimming removed 3 bases from V and 3 bases from J; junction bases left unmatched: 10. Germline V gene sequence: CDR1 MGHRA, CDR2 YSYEKL. The CDR3 has 17 residues. The CDR3 sequence is CASSHVRAGADYNEQFF. The CDR3 DNA reads as TGCGCCAGCAGCCATGTACGAGCGGGGGCGGACTACAATGAGCAGTTCTTC.

The chain employs TRBV6-4 and TRBJ2-1; D is possibly TRBD2 (5 bases). Looked up from germline, CDR1 is MRHNA and CDR2 is SNTAGT. The length of the CDR3 is 16 residues. V lost 5 bases and J 2 bases, leaving 16 bases between the germline ends. CDR3 amino acids: CASSPGGETAYNEQFF. CDR3 nucleotide sequence: TGTGCCAGCAGTCCCGGTGGGGAGACGGCCTACAATGAGCAGTTCTTC.

V is TRBV30 and J is TRBJ2-7; possible D gene TRBD1, 7 bases. CDR1 GTSNPN and CDR2 SVGIG come from the germline V gene (reference sequence). The CDR3 runs to 15 residues. V was trimmed by 3 bases and J by 1 base, leaving 16 bases between them. CDR3 in DNA: TGTGCCTGGAGGACACTATCAGGGGGGTCCTACGAGCAGTACTTC. It translates to CAWRTLSGGSYEQYF.

The gene calls are TRBV7-3 and TRBJ2-1; TRBD1 matches at 9 bases. The CDR3 length is 17 residues. V gave up 1 base and J gave up 6 bases; unmatched junction bases: 10. CDR1 and CDR2 from the germline V gene are SGHTA and FQGTGA. CDR3 residues: CASSLNTGTGTANEQFF. Here the CDR3 DNA reads TGTGCCAGCAGCTTAAACACCGGGACAGGGACCGCCAATGAGCAGTTCTTC.

The chain uses TRBV6-5 and TRBJ1-1; D unresolved. This CDR3 region has 14 residues. Germline lookup yields CDR1 MNHEY and CDR2 SVGAGI. V was trimmed by 5 bases and J by 0 bases, leaving 10 bases between them. DNA of the CDR3: TGTGCCAGCAGTCTTACAACCTTGAACACTGAAGCTTTCTTT. It is translated as CASSLTTLNTEAFF.

This chain links TRBV10-1 with TRBJ2-1, with a possible D match to TRBD1 (6 bases). V was trimmed by 2 bases and J by 4 bases, leaving 9 bases between them. Germline CDR1 is WNHNN and CDR2 is SYGVQD (reference sequence). The CDR3 consists of 14 residues. The CDR3 reads CASSENGQYNEQFF. The CDR3 DNA sequence: TGCGCCAGCAGTGAGAATGGACAGTACAATGAGCAGTTCTTC.

The chain links TRBV30 to TRBJ2-2, with a possible D match to TRBD1 (6 bases). The V end lost 0 bases, the J end lost 2 bases, and 10 bases lay between the germline ends. Germline loops: CDR1 GTSNPN, CDR2 SVGIG (reference sequence). The CDR3 loop spans 15 amino acids. For the CDR3, the DNA is TGTGCCTGGAGTGTATTCAGGGGTAACACCGGGGAGCTGTTTTTT. Protein: CAWSVFRGNTGELFF.

This chain links TRBV6-2 or TRBV6-3 with TRBJ2-7; D perhaps matches TRBD1 (5 bases). The CDR3 runs to 15 residues. CDR1 is MNHEY and CDR2 is SVGEGT in the germline V gene. Trimming shortened V by 2 bases and J by 0 bases, and 11 bases separated the two germline ends. CDR3 residues: CASSYGAGSSYEQYF. The CDR3 DNA reads as TGTGCCAGCAGTTACGGGGCAGGGTCCTCCTACGAGCAGTACTTC.

The chain couples TRBV19 to TRBJ2-1; D may be TRBD1 (5 bases). Germline values: CDR1 LNHDA, CDR2 SQIVND (reference sequence). The CDR3 runs 15 residues. The germline V and J ends were trimmed by 2 bases and 6 bases, with 14 bases remaining between them. CDR3 protein: CASSIQASGANEQFF. The CDR3, as DNA: TGTGCCAGTAGTATACAGGCCTCTGGGGCCAATGAGCAGTTCTTC.

J is TRBJ2-3 and V is TRBV25-1; no definite D call. This CDR3 is built from 16 residues. Per the germline V gene, CDR1 is MGHDK and CDR2 is SYGVNS. V lost 2 bases and J 0 bases, leaving 12 bases between the germline ends. The CDR3 nucleotides read TGTGCCAGCAGTGAAAGGTCAGCTACTAGCACAGATACGCAGTATTTT. Its protein product is CASSERSATSTDTQYF. Full variable domain (missing parts from reference TRBV25-1 and TRBJ2-3): EADIYQTPRYLVIGTGKKITLECSQTMGHDKMYWYQQDPGMELHLIHYSYGVNSTEKGDLSSESTVSRIRTEHFPLTLESARPSHTSQYLCASSERSATSTDTQYFGPGTRLTVL.

CDR3 sequence reads: CASRRDTGNTEAFF. The CDR3 coding sequence is TGTGCCAGCAGACGCGATACAGGGAACACTGAAGCTTTCTTT. The J gene is TRBJ1-1, the V gene TRBV2; tentatively, D is TRBD1 (5 bases). Trimming cost V 6 bases and J 1 base, with 12 bases left between them. Germline V gene lookup returns CDR1 SNHLY and CDR2 FYNNEI. The CDR3 consists of 14 residues.

The V call is TRBV9, the J call TRBJ2-4, with 7 nucleotides matching TRBD2. The junction had 4 bases not matched to a gene; V was cut back by 0 bases and J by 4 bases. CDR3 length equals 15 residues. CDR1 is SGDLS, CDR2 YYNGEE, per germline. CDR3 bases: TGTGCCAGCAGCGTAGGGCCCGGGGGGAAAAACATTCAGTACTTC. Translation gives CASSVGPGGKNIQYF.

The chain employs TRBV7-9 and TRBJ1-2; TRBD1 agrees at 8 bases. The CDR3 is 15 residues long. V gave up 3 bases and J gave up 3 bases; unmatched junction bases: 6. The germline gives CDR1 SEHNR, CDR2 FQNEAQ (reference sequence). Here the CDR3 DNA reads TGTGCCAGCAGCTTGTCAGGGGGCGCGTACTATGGCTACACCTTC. This codes for CASSLSGGAYYGYTF.

The chain couples TRBV5-4 to TRBJ1-4; maybe TRBD1 (5 bases). Germline V gives CDR1 SGHNT, CDR2 YYREEE (reference sequence). The V end lost 3 bases, the J end lost 8 bases, and 14 bases lay between the germline ends. This CDR3 is 14 amino acids long. As DNA, the CDR3 is TGTGCCAGCAGCTCCCAGGGCATGAGGGAAAAACTGTTTTTT. This gives the protein CASSSQGMREKLFF. The full variable domain, rest sourced from reference TRBV5-4 and TRBJ1-4, is ETGVTQSPTHLIKTRGQQVTLRCSSQSGHNTVSWYQQALGQGPQFIFQYYREEENGRGNFPPRFSGLQFPNYSSELNVNALELDDSALYLCASSSQGMREKLFFGSGTQLSVL.

The V call is TRBV6-2 or TRBV6-3, the J call TRBJ1-1; D unresolved. The germline V and J ends were trimmed by 0 bases and 1 base, with 9 bases remaining between them. In germline, CDR1 is MNHEY, CDR2 SVGEGT. The CDR3 consists of 15 residues. The CDR3 bases are TGTGCCAGCAGTTACTCAAGACACAGGAACACTGAAGCTTTCTTT. This encodes CASSYSRHRNTEAFF.

The chain links TRBV5-1 to TRBJ2-1; 9 nucleotides match TRBD1. The V and J ends lost 6 bases and 1 base, in that order; junction bases with no gene match: 5. Germline V CDR1 and CDR2: SGHRS, YFSETQ. The CDR3 has 15 amino acids. The CDR3 reads CASNPTGGSYNEQFF. CDR3 nucleotide sequence: TGCGCCAGCAATCCGACAGGGGGTTCCTACAATGAGCAGTTCTTC. Full variable domain (missing parts from reference TRBV5-1 and TRBJ2-1): KAGVTQTPRYLIKTRGQQVTLSCSPISGHRSVSWYQQTPGQGLQFLFEYFSETQRNKGNFPGRFSGRQFSNSRSEMNVSTLELGDSALYLCASNPTGGSYNEQFFGPGTRLTVL.

The J gene is TRBJ1-2, the V gene TRBV6-5, with 11 bases that match TRBD1. The V gene end was trimmed by 10 bases and the J gene end by 5 bases; junction bases not matched to a gene: 9. The CDR3 loop spans 14 amino acids. Germline CDR1 is MNHEY and CDR2 is SVGAGI. CDR3 nucleotide sequence: TGTGCCATCTCCCGGGGACAGGGGGATTATGGCTACACCTTC. Its protein is CAISRGQGDYGYTF.

This rearrangement joins TRBV9 to TRBJ1-1, with D possibly TRBD1 on 6 matching bases. Trimming stripped 3 bases from V and 4 bases from J, with 10 bases between. CDR3 length: 13 amino acids. Germline assignment: CDR1 SGDLS and CDR2 YYNGEE. The CDR3 here is CASSGGQGTEAFF. In DNA form, the CDR3 reads TGTGCCAGCAGCGGGGGGCAGGGCACTGAAGCTTTCTTT.

J is TRBJ1-5 and V is TRBV16, with 8 nucleotides matching TRBD1. Trimming cost V 4 bases and J 0 bases; bases outside gene matches: 2. This CDR3 has 15 amino acids. In germline, CDR1 is KGHSY, CDR2 FQNENV. CDR3 sequence: CASSPTGVSNQPQHF. CDR3 in DNA: TGTGCCAGCAGCCCGACAGGGGTTAGCAATCAGCCCCAGCATTTT.

This chain joins TRBV30 and TRBJ2-1; 14 bases fit TRBD2. The V gene end was trimmed by 1 base and the J gene end by 7 bases; junction bases not matched to a gene: 24. CDR1 is GTSNPN and CDR2 is SVGIG in the germline V gene (reference sequence). The CDR3 loop spans 22 amino acids. As DNA, the CDR3 is TGTGCCTGGAGTGACCTCCTTGGGACTAGCGGGAGAGGGGACTTAGGGGGTAATGAGCAGTTCTTC. Protein: CAWSDLLGTSGRGDLGGNEQFF.

The chain joins TRBV6-2 or TRBV6-3 to TRBJ2-4; TRBD2 might be the D (6 bases). Germline V lookup: CDR1 MNHEY, CDR2 SVGEGT. The CDR3 runs to 18 residues. Trimming pared 2 bases from V and 0 bases from J, leaving 17 bases between. This CDR3 is CASSYPGGVAVAKNIQYF. The CDR3 region has the DNA TGTGCCAGCAGTTACCCAGGTGGGGTAGCGGTAGCCAAAAACATTCAGTACTTC.

V and J are TRBV19 and TRBJ1-4; D unresolved. The germline gives CDR1 LNHDA, CDR2 SQIVND (reference sequence). This CDR3 contains 15 residues. V dropped 5 bases and J dropped 3 bases, with 13 bases sitting between them. CDR3: CASSSPRGSNEKLFF. CDR3 DNA sequence: TGTGCCAGTAGTTCCCCTCGGGGTTCTAATGAAAAACTGTTTTTT.

This chain links TRBV7-8 with TRBJ1-1; D is unresolved. V gave up 5 bases and J gave up 7 bases, with 8 bases separating them. This CDR3 is 11 amino acids long. Germline V gives CDR1 SGHVS, CDR2 FQNEAQ. CDR3 amino acids: CASSAQFEAFF. The CDR3 coding sequence is TGTGCCAGCAGCGCACAGTTTGAAGCTTTCTTT.

The chain recombines TRBV14 with TRBJ2-5; no clear D. Germline assignment: CDR1 SGHDN and CDR2 FVKESK. CDR3 length: 18 residues. The V end was cut by 1 base, the J end by 1 base, with 19 bases between. As DNA, the CDR3 is TGTGCCAGCAGCCAAGGATGGTTGGCCGACCCCCTCCAAGAGACCCAGTACTTC. As protein: CASSQGWLADPLQETQYF.

This chain uses TRBV28 with TRBJ1-1, with D unclear. CDR3 length equals 16 residues. Looked up from germline, CDR1 is MDHEN and CDR2 is SYDVKM. Trimming cost V 5 bases and J 4 bases, with 20 bases left between them. The CDR3 DNA reads as TGTGCCAGCAGTCCCGTCATCCACGGTTTGGGCACTGAAGCTTTCTTT. Its protein is CASSPVIHGLGTEAFF.